These 17 T cell receptor beta chains came from one sample sequenced in a study of T-cell memory formation after mild COVID-19 (TCRdb year 2021). The receptor library was made with 5' RACE. Sequenced on an Illumina NovaSeq 6000. TCRdb applied fastp at Q25 and MiXCR to the public reads, then kept only in-frame beta chains. Rows are unified per CDR3 protein, each entry keeping the most common DNA and genes. A total of roughly 300,000 distinct CDR3 sequences appear in this sample, approximately 8% of them only once. The ten most abundant clones make up under 25% of the sample. Sample: PBMCs or a T cell subset sorted from them (not recorded which). The source of these receptors is a man aged 18 to 29 who had mild COVID-19 (a few samples of this study predate the infection). The sample titles of this study are shuffled in the database, so cell type and time point are left out; the donor was told from shared clones.

This clonotype was counted only a few times. The V call is TRBV14, the J call TRBJ2-7, with D unclear. Germline V gene data show CDR1 as SGHDN and CDR2 as FVKESK. The length of the CDR3 is 14 residues. Trimming took 4 bases from V and 2 from J, leaving 12 bases between them. This CDR3 reads CASSPTDNPYEQYV. Here the CDR3 DNA reads TGTGCCAGCAGCCCCACCGACAATCCCTACGAGCAGTACGTC.

In its sample, this clonotype was seen a few times. V gene TRBV7-2 combines with J gene TRBJ2-2; 12 bases match TRBD2. CDR1 and CDR2 from the germline V gene are SGHTA and FQGNSA. This CDR3 has 17 residues. V trimming: 5 bases; J trimming: 0 bases; junction bases outside the gene matches: 4. Here the CDR3 reads CASSQRTSGTNTGELFF. The CDR3 nucleotides are TGTGCCAGCAGCCAACGGACTAGCGGGACGAACACCGGGGAGCTGTTTTTT.

This clonotype showed up just a few times. The chain couples TRBV15 to TRBJ1-3; 9 bases align to TRBD1. There are 16 residues in the CDR3. Germline loops: CDR1 LNHNV, CDR2 YYDKDF (reference sequence). Losses at the gene ends were 1 base for V and 4 bases for J; bases not matched to a gene: 5. The CDR3 loop reads CATSRVTGGAGNTIYF. CDR3 DNA: TGTGCCACCAGCAGAGTTACAGGGGGCGCCGGAAACACCATATATTTT.

The J gene is TRBJ1-2, the V gene TRBV7-9; D not resolved. Trimming left V 6 bases short and J 6 bases short, with 11 bases between. The CDR3 spans 12 residues. Germline V gene lookup returns CDR1 SEHNR and CDR2 FQNEAQ (reference sequence). In nucleotides, the CDR3 is TGTGCCAGCAGGCGGGGTGTAGATGGCTACACCTTC. Translated: CASRRGVDGYTF.

CDR3 nucleotides: TGTGCCAGCAGCTTAGGGTCAGGGCCGTCCTACGAGCAGTACGTC. Translating it yields CASSLGSGPSYEQYV. V gene TRBV11-3 combines with J gene TRBJ2-7; perhaps TRBD1 as D (5 bases). Trimming removed 1 base from V and 1 base from J, with 11 bases in between. The CDR3 runs 15 residues. Germline V lookup: CDR1 SGHNT, CDR2 YENEEA.

This clonotype was detected only a few times. CDR3 in DNA: TGCGCCAGCAGCCAAGATCAGATGCTAGCGGGGGGCCTCAATGAGCAGTTCTTC. Protein: CASSQDQMLAGGLNEQFF. The chain combines TRBV4-1 with TRBJ2-1, with TRBD2 matching 11 bases. The CDR3 length is 18 residues. Trimming took 0 bases from V and 6 from J; bases not matched to a gene: 10. Germline loops: CDR1 MGHRA, CDR2 YSYEKL.

The chain recombines TRBV5-6 with TRBJ2-5, with D hard to call. Looked up from germline, CDR1 is SGHDT and CDR2 is YYEEEE. Trimming left V 0 bases short and J 5 bases short, with 8 bases between. The CDR3 totals 13 residues. The CDR3 sequence is CASSLEGWETQYF. The DNA for the CDR3 is TGTGCCAGCAGCTTGGAAGGGTGGGAGACCCAGTACTTC.

This clonotype has at least ten counts. The chain is built from TRBV7-6 and TRBJ1-5; 9 bases map to TRBD1. J was trimmed by 5 bases and V by 4 bases; bases with no gene match: 0. There are 13 residues in the CDR3. Germline-derived CDR1 and CDR2 are SGHVS and FNYEAQ. The CDR3 loop is CASSWTGDQPQHF. The CDR3 DNA is TGTGCCAGCAGCTGGACAGGGGATCAGCCCCAGCATTTT.

V and J are TRBV5-6 and TRBJ2-3; possibly TRBD2 for D (5 bases). Per the germline V gene, CDR1 is SGHDT and CDR2 is YYEEEE. V was cut by 6 bases and J by 0 bases, with 11 bases left in between. The CDR3 consists of 14 residues. The CDR3 sequence is CASTPGSSTDTQYF. CDR3 DNA sequence: TGTGCCAGCACCCCGGGGTCTAGCACAGATACGCAGTATTTT.

This clonotype was observed many times. This chain links TRBV11-1 with TRBJ1-1; 8 nucleotides line up with TRBD1. The CDR3 contains 13 residues. J was trimmed by 3 bases and V by 5 bases; bases with no gene match: 2. From germline, CDR1 is SGHAT and CDR2 FQDESV (reference sequence). CDR3 DNA: TGTGCCAGCAGCACGGACAGGGACACTGAAGCTTTCTTT. This sequence encodes CASSTDRDTEAFF.

There are a few counts of this clonotype. V is TRBV12-3 or TRBV12-4 and J is TRBJ2-3; 7 bases map to TRBD1. The V gene end was trimmed by 3 bases and the J gene end by 2 bases; junction bases not matched to a gene: 8. There are 16 residues in the CDR3. The CDR3, as DNA: TGTGCCAGCAGTTTGGGGGCGAGGGGGCTCACAGATACGCAGTATTTT. Translating gives CASSLGARGLTDTQYF.

This clonotype was detected many times. J is TRBJ2-3 and V is TRBV20-1; 13 nucleotides line up with TRBD2. Losses at the gene ends were 5 bases for V and 4 bases for J; bases not matched to a gene: 6. Germline V CDR1 and CDR2: DFQATT, SNEGSKA (reference sequence). CDR3 length: 15 residues. The CDR3 nucleotides read TGCAGTGCTCGTGGACTAGCGGGGGTGTCAGATACGCAGTATTTT. This translates into CSARGLAGVSDTQYF.

This clonotype has just a few counts. The V gene is TRBV18, the J gene TRBJ2-7; 7 bases fit TRBD1. The V segment lost 3 bases and the J segment 3 bases; nucleotides outside the gene matches: 2. Germline-derived CDR1 and CDR2 are KGHSH and LQKENI. The CDR3 consists of 13 residues. The chain's CDR3 is CASSPGQLYEQYV. DNA for the CDR3: TGTGCCAGCTCACCGGGACAGCTCTACGAGCAGTACGTC.

This clonotype was detected a few times. The V gene is TRBV7-3, the J gene TRBJ1-3; TRBD1 matches 9 bases. Germline CDR1 reads SGHTA; CDR2 reads FQGTGA. The CDR3 runs to 13 residues. J lost 8 bases, V lost 5 bases, and 4 bases had no gene match. The DNA for the CDR3 is TGTGCCAGCAGCCGGGACAGGGCACACACCATATATTTT. Its translation is CASSRDRAHTIYF.

The CDR3 loop reads CASSQHLRGKEETQYF. For the CDR3, the DNA is TGCGCCAGCAGCCAGCATTTAAGGGGAAAGGAAGAGACCCAGTACTTC. The V call is TRBV4-3, the J call TRBJ2-5, with D possibly matching TRBD1 (5 bases). This CDR3 contains 16 residues. Germline V gene sequence: CDR1 LGHNA, CDR2 YSLEER. V lost 3 bases to trimming and J lost 3 bases, with 17 bases between them.

The sample holds a few counts of this clonotype. The chain combines TRBV7-9 with TRBJ1-5, with 7 bases aligning to TRBD1. The length of the CDR3 is 14 residues. Germline CDR1 SEHNR, CDR2 FQNEAQ (reference sequence). V was clipped by 5 bases and J by 6 bases; unmatched bases: 7. The CDR3 is CASSVNRGSQPQHF. CDR3 nucleotide sequence: TGTGCCAGCAGCGTTAACAGGGGAAGTCAGCCCCAGCATTTT. The whole variable domain, remainder taken from reference TRBV7-9 and TRBJ1-5, is DTGVSQNPRHKITKRGQNVTFRCDPISEHNRLYWYRQTLGQGPEFLTYFQNEAQLEKSRLLSDRFSAERPKGSFSTLEIQRTEQGDSAMYLCASSVNRGSQPQHFGDGTRLSIL.

This clonotype was seen only a few times. V usage is TRBV29-1 and J usage is TRBJ1-4; no reliable D call. CDR3 length: 13 residues. V was shortened by 4 bases and J by 0 bases, with 6 bases between the two germline ends. CDR1 is SQVTM and CDR2 is ANQGSEA in the germline V gene. This CDR3 reads CSVARATNEKLFF. CDR3 DNA sequence: TGCAGCGTTGCCAGAGCAACTAATGAAAAACTGTTTTTT.